A selection of T cell receptor beta chains follows, all from one sample in a study of blood T cell repertoires in COVID-19. Assay used: immunoSEQ multiplex PCR; TCRdb lists only in-frame clones, some missing. The repertoire holds approximately 90,000 clones, with approximately 80% as singletons. Sequencing input: peripheral blood. The receptors were gathered from a man aged 65-85 years with COVID-19, enrolled during active disease. Each CDR3 is given with its conserved first and last residue. D genes are given only for firm matches. Size tells how often a clone was seen (once, few, many) or the class of an expanded clone, and some rows leave it out.

v_call	clone_size	d_call	j_call	cdr3_nt	cdr3_aa
TRBV30	-	TRBD1	TRBJ1-1	TGTGCCTGTTTGACAGGGGGACGTAAGTTGGACACTGAAGCTTTCTTT	CACLTGGRKLDTEAFF
TRBV7-2	-	-	TRBJ1-5	TGTGCCAGCAGCTCAGTTGGAGGGCCCCAGCATTTT	CASSSVGGPQHF
TRBV14	-	TRBD2	TRBJ2-1	TGTGCCAGCAGCCAAGATCGGTTAGCGGGAGTACGGTTCTTC	CASSQDRLAGVRFF
TRBV27	-	-	TRBJ2-7	TGTGCCAGCAGTTTACGAGGGCAGTACTCCTACGAGCAGTACTTC	CASSLRGQYSYEQYF
TRBV7-8	once	-	TRBJ1-1	TGTGCCAGCAGCTTAGCGCCGGTGAACACTGAAGCTTTCTTT	CASSLAPVNTEAFF
TRBV19	-	-	TRBJ2-5	TGTGCCAGTAGTATCGGACACGCCATAGGGACCCAGTACTTC	CASSIGHAIGTQYF
TRBV6-2/TRBV6-3	-	-	TRBJ1-1	TGTGCCAGCACCCCGTTTGCGGACCCTCGGAGGGACACTGAAGCTTTCTTT	CASTPFADPRRDTEAFF
TRBV6-5	-	-	TRBJ2-7	TGTGCCAGCAGCATGAGGGCGGCAGGTTGGATCGAGCAGTACTTC	CASSMRAAGWIEQYF
TRBV7-9	-	-	TRBJ2-7	TGTGCCAGCAGCTACGGGGAGGCCGCGTTGTTCTACGAGCAGTACTTC	CASSYGEAALFYEQYF
TRBV7-2	-	-	TRBJ2-7	TGTGCCAGCAGCTTAGGAGCCGGGTCCTACGAGCAGTACTTC	CASSLGAGSYEQYF
TRBV3-1/TRBV3-2	few	TRBD1	TRBJ2-7	TGTGCCAGCAGCCAAGGGACAGGGATCGAGCAGTACTTC	CASSQGTGIEQYF
TRBV4-2	-	-	TRBJ1-5	TGTGCCAGCAGCCAATCCAAAAGCGCTGGCAGTCAGCCCCAGCATTTT	CASSQSKSAGSQPQHF
TRBV29-1	-	-	TRBJ1-2	TGCAGCGCAAACCGACAGGACGGTGGCTACACCTTC	CSANRQDGGYTF
TRBV11-3	once	TRBD2	TRBJ2-7	TGTGCCAGCCCTGCTAGCGGGACTTACGAGCAGTACTTC	CASPASGTYEQYF
TRBV27	-	-	TRBJ2-7	TGTGCCAGCAGTTTACTGGGGGCCAAGAACGAGCAGTACTTC	CASSLLGAKNEQYF
TRBV7-2	few	-	TRBJ1-5	TGTGCCAGCAGCTTATCCAGTCATAGCAATCAGCCCCAGCATTTT	CASSLSSHSNQPQHF
TRBV18	-	-	TRBJ1-2	TGTGCCAGCTCACCTCAACAGGAAGACTATGGCTACACCTTC	CASSPQQEDYGYTF
TRBV19	-	-	TRBJ1-2	TGTGCCAGTAGTATCAGGGGCGACTTTTATGGCTACACCTTC	CASSIRGDFYGYTF
TRBV7-3	-	TRBD1	TRBJ1-6	TGTGCCAGCAGCTTAACCCCGGGACAGAATTCACCCCTCCACTTT	CASSLTPGQNSPLHF
TRBV6-5	-	-	TRBJ1-2	TGTGCCAGCAGCCCCGGCGGCGACTATGGCTACACCTTC	CASSPGGDYGYTF
TRBV4-1	-	-	TRBJ1-5	TGCGCCAGCAGCCAAGAACAGGGTCTTCAGCCCCAGCATTTT	CASSQEQGLQPQHF
TRBV11-3	once	TRBD2	TRBJ2-1	TGTGCCAGCAGCCCTGCGGGGGGGTACTACAATGAGCAGTTCTTC	CASSPAGGYYNEQFF
TRBV6-1	-	-	TRBJ2-1	TGTGCCAGCAGTGAAGGGACAAGCTCCTACAATGAGCAGTTCTTC	CASSEGTSSYNEQFF
TRBV28	-	-	TRBJ1-1	TGTGCCAGCAGTACAACAGGGAGGGTAGCTTTCTTT	CASSTTGRVAFF
TRBV4-3	-	TRBD1	TRBJ1-6	TGCGCCAGCAGCCAAGGCCATGGGACAGGGCATAATTCACCCCTCCACTTT	CASSQGHGTGHNSPLHF
TRBV27	-	TRBD2	TRBJ2-7	TGTGCCAGCAGTCCCCTACTAGCGGGGGGGGCTAGGGAGCAGTACTTC	CASSPLLAGGAREQYF
TRBV18	-	TRBD1	TRBJ1-2	TGTGCCAGCTCACCTGAGACAGGGGGTCACGGCTACACCTTC	CASSPETGGHGYTF
TRBV27	-	-	TRBJ1-2	TGTGCCAGCAGTCCTTCGGGGACACCTTATGTGGGCTACACCTTC	CASSPSGTPYVGYTF
TRBV11-2	-	-	TRBJ1-1	TGTGCCAGCAGCCCCGAGCGGACGAACACTGAAGCTTTCTTT	CASSPERTNTEAFF
TRBV11-3	-	TRBD2	TRBJ2-5	TGTGCCAGCAGCGTTGGGACTAGCGGGGGGTCTCTAGGGGAAACCCAGTACTTC	CASSVGTSGGSLGETQYF
TRBV5-1	-	TRBD1	TRBJ2-5	TGCGCCAGCAGCTTGAGGGCAGGGGGCGAAGAGACCCAGTACTTC	CASSLRAGGEETQYF
TRBV19	-	-	TRBJ1-1	TGTGCCAGTGGCAATTGGAACACTGAAGCTTTCTTT	CASGNWNTEAFF
TRBV11-3	-	TRBD2	TRBJ2-4	TGTGCCAGCAGCTTAGATATTAGCGGGAGGACAATTCAGTACTTC	CASSLDISGRTIQYF
TRBV4-2	-	-	TRBJ1-1	TGTGCCAGCAGCCAAGAGGGGAGGGATGCTATTTCGGCTTTCTTT	CASSQEGRDAISAFF
TRBV5-1	once	TRBD1	TRBJ2-5	TGCGCCAGCAGCTCAGGACAGGGGTCAGAGACCCAGTACTTC	CASSSGQGSETQYF
TRBV5-1	-	-	TRBJ2-7	TGCGCCAGCAGCACCTCCCAGGGTTTTAGCTACGAGCAGTACTTC	CASSTSQGFSYEQYF
TRBV5-1	many	TRBD1	TRBJ1-1	TGCGCCAGCAGGACGGGACAGCTAAACACTGAAGCTTTCTTT	CASRTGQLNTEAFF